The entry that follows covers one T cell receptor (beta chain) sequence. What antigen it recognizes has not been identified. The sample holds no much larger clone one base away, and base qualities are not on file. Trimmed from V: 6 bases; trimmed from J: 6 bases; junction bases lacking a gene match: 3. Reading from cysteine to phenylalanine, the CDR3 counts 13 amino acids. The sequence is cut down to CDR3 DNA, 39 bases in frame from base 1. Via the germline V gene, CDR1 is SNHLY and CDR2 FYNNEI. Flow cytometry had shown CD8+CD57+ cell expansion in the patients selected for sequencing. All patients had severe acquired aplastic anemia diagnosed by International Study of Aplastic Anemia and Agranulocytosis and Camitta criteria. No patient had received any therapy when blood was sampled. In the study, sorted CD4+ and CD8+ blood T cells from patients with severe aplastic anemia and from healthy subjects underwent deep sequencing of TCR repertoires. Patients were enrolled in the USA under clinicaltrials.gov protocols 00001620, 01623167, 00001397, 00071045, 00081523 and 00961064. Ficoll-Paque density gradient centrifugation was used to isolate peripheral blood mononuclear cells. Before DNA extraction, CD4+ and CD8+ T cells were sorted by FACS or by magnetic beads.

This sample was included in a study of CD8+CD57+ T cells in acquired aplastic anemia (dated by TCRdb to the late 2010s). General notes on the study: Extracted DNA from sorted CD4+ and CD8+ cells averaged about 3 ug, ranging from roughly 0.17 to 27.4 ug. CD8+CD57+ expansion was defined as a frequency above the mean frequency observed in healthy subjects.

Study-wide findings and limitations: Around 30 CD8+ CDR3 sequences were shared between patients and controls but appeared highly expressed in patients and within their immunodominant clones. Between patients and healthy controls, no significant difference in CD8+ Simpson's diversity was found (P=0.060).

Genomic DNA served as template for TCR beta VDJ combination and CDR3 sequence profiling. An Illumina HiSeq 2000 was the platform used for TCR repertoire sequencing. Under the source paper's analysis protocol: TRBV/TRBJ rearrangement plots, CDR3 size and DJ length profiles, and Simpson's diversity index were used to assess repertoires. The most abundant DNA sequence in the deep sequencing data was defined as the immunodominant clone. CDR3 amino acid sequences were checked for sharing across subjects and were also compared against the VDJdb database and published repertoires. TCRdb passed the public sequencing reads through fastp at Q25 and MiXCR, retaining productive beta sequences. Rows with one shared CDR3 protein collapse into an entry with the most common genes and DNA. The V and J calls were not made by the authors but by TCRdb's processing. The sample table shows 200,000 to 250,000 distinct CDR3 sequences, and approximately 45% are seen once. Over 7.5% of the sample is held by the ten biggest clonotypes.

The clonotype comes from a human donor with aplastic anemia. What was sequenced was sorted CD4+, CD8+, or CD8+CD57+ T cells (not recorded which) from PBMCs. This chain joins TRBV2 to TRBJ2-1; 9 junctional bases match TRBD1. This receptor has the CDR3 CASRGTGINEQFF. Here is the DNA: TGTGCCAGCAGGGGGACAGGGATCAATGAGCAGTTCTTC.